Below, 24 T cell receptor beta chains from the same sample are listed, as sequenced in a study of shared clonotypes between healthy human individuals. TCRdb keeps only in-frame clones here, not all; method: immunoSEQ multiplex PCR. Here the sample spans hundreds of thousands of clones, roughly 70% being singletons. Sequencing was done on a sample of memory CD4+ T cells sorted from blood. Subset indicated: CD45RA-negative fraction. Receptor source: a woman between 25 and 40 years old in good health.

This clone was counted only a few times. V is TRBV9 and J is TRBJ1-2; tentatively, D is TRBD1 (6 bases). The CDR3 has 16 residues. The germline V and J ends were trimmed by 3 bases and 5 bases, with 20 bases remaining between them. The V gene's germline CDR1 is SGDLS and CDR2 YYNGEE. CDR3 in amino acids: CASSAPLGGRGYGYTF. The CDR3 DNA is TGTGCCAGCAGCGCACCTCTGGGGGGGCGGGGGTATGGCTACACCTTC.

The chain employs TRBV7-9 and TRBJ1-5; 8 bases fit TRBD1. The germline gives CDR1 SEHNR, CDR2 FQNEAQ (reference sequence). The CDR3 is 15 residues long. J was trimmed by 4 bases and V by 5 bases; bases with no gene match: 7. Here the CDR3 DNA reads TGTGCCAGCAGCCCCGGACAGGGCCAGAATCAGCCCCAGCATTTT. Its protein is CASSPGQGQNQPQHF.

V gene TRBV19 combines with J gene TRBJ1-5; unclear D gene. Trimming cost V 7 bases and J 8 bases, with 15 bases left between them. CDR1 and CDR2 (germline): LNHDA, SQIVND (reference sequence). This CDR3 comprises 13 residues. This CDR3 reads CASTETPPEPQHF. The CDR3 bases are TGTGCCAGTACGGAGACACCGCCGGAGCCCCAGCATTTT.

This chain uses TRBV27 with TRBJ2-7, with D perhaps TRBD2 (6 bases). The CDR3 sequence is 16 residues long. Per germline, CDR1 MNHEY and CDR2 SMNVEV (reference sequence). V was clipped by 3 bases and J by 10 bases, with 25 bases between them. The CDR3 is CASSFMTGSSGGNQYF. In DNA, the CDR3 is TGTGCCAGCAGTTTTATGACGGGTTCGTCTGGCGGGAATCAGTACTTC.

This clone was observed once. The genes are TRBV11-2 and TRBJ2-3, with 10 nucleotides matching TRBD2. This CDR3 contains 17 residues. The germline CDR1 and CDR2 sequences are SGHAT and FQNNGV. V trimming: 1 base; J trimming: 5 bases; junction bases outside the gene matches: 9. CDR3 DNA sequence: TGTGCCAGCAGCTTAGTTCCTAGCGGGAGAGATGGAGATACGCAGTATTTT. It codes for CASSLVPSGRDGDTQYF.

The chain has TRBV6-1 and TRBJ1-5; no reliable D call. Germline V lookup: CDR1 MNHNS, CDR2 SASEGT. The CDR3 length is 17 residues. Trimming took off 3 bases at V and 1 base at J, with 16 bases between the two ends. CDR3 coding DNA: TGTGCCAGCAGTGAGGGTATTTTTAAGAGGAGCAATCAGCCCCAGCATTTT. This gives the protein CASSEGIFKRSNQPQHF.

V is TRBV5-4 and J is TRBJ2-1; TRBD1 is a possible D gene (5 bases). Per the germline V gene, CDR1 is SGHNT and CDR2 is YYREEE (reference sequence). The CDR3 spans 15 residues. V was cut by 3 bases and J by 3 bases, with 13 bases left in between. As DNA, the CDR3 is TGTGCCAGCAGCTCTTTACGCACAGGCTACAATGAGCAGTTCTTC. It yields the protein CASSSLRTGYNEQFF.

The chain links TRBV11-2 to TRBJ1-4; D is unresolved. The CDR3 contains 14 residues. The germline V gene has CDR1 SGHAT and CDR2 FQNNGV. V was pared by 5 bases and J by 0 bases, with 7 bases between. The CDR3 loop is CASSVQATNEKLFF. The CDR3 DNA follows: TGTGCCAGCAGCGTCCAAGCAACTAATGAAAAACTGTTTTTT. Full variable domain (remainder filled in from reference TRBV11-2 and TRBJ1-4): EAGVAQSPRYKIIEKRQSVAFWCNPISGHATLYWYQQILGQGPKLLIQFQNNGVVDDSQLPKDRFSAERLKGVDSTLKIQPAKLEDSAVYLCASSVQATNEKLFFGSGTQLSVL.

CDR3: CASSLGGRGKETQYF. The CDR3 DNA reads as TGTGCCAGCAGTTTAGGTGGTCGCGGGAAGGAGACCCAGTACTTC. The chain employs TRBV28 and TRBJ2-5; TRBD2 might be the D (6 bases). The CDR3 totals 15 residues. V lost 2 bases, J lost 5 bases, and 15 bases lay in between. Germline CDR1 MDHEN, CDR2 SYDVKM. Filled out from reference TRBV28 and TRBJ2-5, the complete variable domain reads DVKVTQSSRYLVKRTGEKVFLECVQDMDHENMFWYRQDPGLGLRLIYFSYDVKMKEKGDIPEGYSVSREKKERFSLILESASTNQTSMYLCASSLGGRGKETQYFGPGTRLLVL.

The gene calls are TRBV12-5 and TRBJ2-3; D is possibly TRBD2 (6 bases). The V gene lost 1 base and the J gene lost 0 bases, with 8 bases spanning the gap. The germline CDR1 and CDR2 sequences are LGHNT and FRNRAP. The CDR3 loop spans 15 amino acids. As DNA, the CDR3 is TGTGCTAGTGGTTTGGGCGGGACTAGCACAGATACGCAGTATTTT. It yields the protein CASGLGGTSTDTQYF.

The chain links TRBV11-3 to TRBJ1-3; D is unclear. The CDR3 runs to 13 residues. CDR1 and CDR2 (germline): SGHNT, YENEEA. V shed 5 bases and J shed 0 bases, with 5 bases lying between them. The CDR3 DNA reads TGTGCCAGCAGCCGAAACTCTGGAAACACCATATATTTT. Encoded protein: CASSRNSGNTIYF.

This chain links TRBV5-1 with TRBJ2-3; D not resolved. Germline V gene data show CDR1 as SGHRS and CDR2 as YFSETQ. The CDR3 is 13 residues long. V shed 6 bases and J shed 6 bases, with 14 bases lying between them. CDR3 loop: CASIRGPGDTQYF. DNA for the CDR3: TGCGCCAGCATAAGAGGTCCCGGCGATACGCAGTATTTT. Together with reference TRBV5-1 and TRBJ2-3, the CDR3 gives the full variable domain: KAGVTQTPRYLIKTRGQQVTLSCSPISGHRSVSWYQQTPGQGLQFLFEYFSETQRNKGNFPGRFSGRQFSNSRSEMNVSTLELGDSALYLCASIRGPGDTQYFGPGTRLTVL.

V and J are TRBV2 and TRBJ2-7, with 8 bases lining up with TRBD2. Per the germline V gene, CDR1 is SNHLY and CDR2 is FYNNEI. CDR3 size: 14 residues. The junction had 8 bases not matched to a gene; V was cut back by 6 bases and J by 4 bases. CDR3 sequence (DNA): TGTGCCAGCAGGACCCCGGGAGGGAAATACGAGCAGTACTTC. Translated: CASRTPGGKYEQYF.

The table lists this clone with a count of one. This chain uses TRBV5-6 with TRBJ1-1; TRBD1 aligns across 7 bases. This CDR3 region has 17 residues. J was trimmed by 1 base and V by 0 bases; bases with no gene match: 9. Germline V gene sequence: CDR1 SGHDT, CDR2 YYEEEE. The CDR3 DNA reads TGTGCCAGCAGCTTGGGCACAGGGGTTAGGGAGAACACTGAAGCTTTCTTT. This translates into CASSLGTGVRENTEAFF. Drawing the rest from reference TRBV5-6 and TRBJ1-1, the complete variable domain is DAGVTQSPTHLIKTRGQQVTLRCSPKSGHDTVSWYQQALGQGPQFIFQYYEEEERQRGNFPDRFSGHQFPNYSSELNVNALLLGDSALYLCASSLGTGVRENTEAFFGQGTRLTVV.

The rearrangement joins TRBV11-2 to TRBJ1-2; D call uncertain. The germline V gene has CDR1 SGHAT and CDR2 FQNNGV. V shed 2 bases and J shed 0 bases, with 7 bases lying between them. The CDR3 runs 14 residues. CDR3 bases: TGTGCCAGCAGCTTAAGACAAACTAACTATGGCTACACCTTC. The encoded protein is CASSLRQTNYGYTF.

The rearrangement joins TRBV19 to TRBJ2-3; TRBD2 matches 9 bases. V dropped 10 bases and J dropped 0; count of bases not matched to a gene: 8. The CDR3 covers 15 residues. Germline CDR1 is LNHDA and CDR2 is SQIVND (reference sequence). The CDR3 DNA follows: TGTGCCACCGGGACTAGCTCTTCTAGCACAGATACGCAGTATTTT. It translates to CATGTSSSSTDTQYF.

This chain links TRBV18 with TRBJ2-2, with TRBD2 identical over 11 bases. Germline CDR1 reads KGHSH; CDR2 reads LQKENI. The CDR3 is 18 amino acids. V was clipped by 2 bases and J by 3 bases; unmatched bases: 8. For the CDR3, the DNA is TGTGCCAGCTCACCAGGGGAGCGACTAGCGGGACACACCGGGGAGCTGTTTTTT. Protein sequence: CASSPGERLAGHTGELFF.

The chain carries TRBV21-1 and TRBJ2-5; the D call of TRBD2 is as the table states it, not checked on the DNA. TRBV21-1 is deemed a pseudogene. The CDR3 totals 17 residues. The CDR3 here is CASGPSGSDKYQETQYF. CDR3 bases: TGTGCCAGCGGGCCATCGGGTAGCGATAAGTACCAAGAGACCCAGTACTTC.

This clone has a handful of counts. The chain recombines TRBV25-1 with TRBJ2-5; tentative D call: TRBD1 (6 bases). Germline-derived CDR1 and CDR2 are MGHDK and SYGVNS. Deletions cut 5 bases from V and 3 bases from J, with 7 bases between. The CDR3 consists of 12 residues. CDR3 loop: CASSTGKETQYF. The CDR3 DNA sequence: TGTGCCAGCAGTACAGGGAAAGAGACCCAGTACTTC.

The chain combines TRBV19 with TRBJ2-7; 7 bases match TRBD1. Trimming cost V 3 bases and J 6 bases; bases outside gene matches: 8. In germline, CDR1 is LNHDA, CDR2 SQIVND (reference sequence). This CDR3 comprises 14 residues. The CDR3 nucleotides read TGTGCCAGTAGTATTCGACAGGGTCTGCTCGAGCAGTACTTC. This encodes CASSIRQGLLEQYF.

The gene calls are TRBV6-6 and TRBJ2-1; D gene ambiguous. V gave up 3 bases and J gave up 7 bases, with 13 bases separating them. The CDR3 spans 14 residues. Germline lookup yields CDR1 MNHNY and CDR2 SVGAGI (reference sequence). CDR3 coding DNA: TGTGCCAGCAGTTATAGTCGACTGGGTAATGAGCAGTTCTTC. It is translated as CASSYSRLGNEQFF.

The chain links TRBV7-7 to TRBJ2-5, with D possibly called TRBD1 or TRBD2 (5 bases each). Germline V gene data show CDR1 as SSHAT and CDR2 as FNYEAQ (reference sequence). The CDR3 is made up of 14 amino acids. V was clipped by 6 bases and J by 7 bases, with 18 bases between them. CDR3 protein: CASSSGTSSGTQYF. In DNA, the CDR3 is TGTGCCAGCAGTTCCGGGACCTCGTCAGGGACCCAGTACTTC.

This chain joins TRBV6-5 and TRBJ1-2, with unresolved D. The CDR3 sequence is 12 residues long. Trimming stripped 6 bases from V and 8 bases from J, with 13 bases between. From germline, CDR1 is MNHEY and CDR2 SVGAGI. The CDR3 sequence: CASSSGPRGYTF. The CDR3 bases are TGTGCCAGCAGCTCCGGGCCCAGGGGCTACACCTTC.

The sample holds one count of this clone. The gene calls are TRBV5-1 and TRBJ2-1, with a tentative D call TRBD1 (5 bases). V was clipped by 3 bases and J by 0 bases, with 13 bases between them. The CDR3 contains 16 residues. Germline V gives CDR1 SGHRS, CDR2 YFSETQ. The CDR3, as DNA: TGCGCCAGCAGCTCGACAGCTGTCAGCTCCTACAATGAGCAGTTCTTC. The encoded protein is CASSSTAVSSYNEQFF.